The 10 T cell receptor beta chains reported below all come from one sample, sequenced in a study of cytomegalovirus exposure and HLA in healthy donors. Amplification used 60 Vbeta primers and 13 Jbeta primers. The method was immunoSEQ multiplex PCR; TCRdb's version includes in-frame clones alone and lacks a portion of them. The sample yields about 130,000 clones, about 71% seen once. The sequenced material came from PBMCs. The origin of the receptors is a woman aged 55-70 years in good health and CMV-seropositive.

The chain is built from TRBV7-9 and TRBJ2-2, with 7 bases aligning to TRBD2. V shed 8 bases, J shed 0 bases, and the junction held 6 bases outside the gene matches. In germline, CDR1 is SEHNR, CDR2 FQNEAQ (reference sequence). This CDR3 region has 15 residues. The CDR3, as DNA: TGTGCCAGCGTCTATCGGGAGGCGAACACCGGGGAGCTGTTTTTT. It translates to CASVYREANTGELFF.

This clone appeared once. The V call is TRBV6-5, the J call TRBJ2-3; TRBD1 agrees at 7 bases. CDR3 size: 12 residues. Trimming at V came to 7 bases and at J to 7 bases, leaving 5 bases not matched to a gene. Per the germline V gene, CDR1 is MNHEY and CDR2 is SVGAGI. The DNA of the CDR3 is TGTGCCAGCATTACAGGGGAAAATACGCAGTATTTT. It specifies CASITGENTQYF.

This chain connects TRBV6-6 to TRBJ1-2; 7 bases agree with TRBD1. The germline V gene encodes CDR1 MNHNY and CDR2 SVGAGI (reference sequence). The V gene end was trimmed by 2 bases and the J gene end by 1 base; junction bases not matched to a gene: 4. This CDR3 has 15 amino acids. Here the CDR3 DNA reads TGTGCCAGCAGTTACAGGCAGGGGGTTAACTATGGCTACACCTTC. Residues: CASSYRQGVNYGYTF.

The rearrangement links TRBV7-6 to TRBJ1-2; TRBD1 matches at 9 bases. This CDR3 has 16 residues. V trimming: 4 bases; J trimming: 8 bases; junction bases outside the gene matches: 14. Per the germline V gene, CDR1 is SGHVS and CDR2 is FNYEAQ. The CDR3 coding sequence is TGTGCCAGCAGCTCTAGAACCTTGGGACAGGGAGAAGGCTACACCTTC. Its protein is CASSSRTLGQGEGYTF.

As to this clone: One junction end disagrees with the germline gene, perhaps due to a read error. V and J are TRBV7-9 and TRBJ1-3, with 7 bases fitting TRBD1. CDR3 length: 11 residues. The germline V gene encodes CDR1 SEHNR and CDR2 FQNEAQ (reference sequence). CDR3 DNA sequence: TGTTCCAGCAGCACAGGGGACACCATATATTTT. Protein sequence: CSSSTGDTIYF.

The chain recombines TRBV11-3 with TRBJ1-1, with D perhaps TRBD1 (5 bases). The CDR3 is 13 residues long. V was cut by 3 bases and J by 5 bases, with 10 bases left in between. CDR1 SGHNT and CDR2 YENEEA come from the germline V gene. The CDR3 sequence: CASSLARDTEAFF. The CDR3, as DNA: TGTGCCAGCAGCTTGGCCAGGGATACTGAAGCTTTCTTT.

CDR3 in amino acids: CASSSTRRWGYTF. The CDR3 DNA is TGTGCCAGCAGTTCCACTCGCCGGTGGGGCTACACCTTC. The chain carries TRBV6-6 and TRBJ1-2; D uncertain. The CDR3 has 13 amino acids. CDR1 MNHNY and CDR2 SVGAGI come from the germline V gene (reference sequence). Deletions cut 4 bases from V and 8 bases from J, with 14 bases between.

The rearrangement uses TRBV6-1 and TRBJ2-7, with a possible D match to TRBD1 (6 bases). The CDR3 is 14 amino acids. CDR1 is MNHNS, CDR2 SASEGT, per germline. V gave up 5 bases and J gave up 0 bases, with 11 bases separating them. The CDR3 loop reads CASSRQDPSYEQYF. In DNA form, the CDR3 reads TGTGCCAGCAGTAGACAGGACCCCTCCTACGAGCAGTACTTC.

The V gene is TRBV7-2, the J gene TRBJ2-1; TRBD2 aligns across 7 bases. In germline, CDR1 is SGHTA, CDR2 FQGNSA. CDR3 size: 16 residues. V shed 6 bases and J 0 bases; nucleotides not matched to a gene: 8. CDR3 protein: CASSSGRGSSYNEQFF. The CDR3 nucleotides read TGTGCCAGCAGTTCCGGGCGGGGGAGCTCCTACAATGAGCAGTTCTTC.

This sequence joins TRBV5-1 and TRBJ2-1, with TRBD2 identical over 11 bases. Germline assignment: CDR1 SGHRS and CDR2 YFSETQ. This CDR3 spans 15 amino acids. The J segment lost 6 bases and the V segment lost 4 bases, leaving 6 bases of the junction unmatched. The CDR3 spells CASSPLAGAGNEQFF. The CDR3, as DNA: TGCGCCAGCAGCCCACTAGCGGGGGCCGGCAATGAGCAGTTCTTC.